The 8 T cell receptor beta chains below were found in one sample sequenced in a study of spatial heterogeneity in lung cancer. Using its own MiXCR run on the 5' RACE reads, TCRdb lists one record per CDR3 protein. The table lists roughly 120,000 distinct CDR3 sequences, about 10% of them singletons, with approximately 24% in the top ten. Time point specified: blood at routine non-recurrence follow-up after resection. The material was PBMCs, obtained at follow-up. The receptor source for this set is a female donor with early-stage non-small cell lung cancer.

This chain's CDR3 is CASNSGTSGSITGELFF. The DNA of the CDR3 is TGCGCCAGCAATTCCGGGACTAGCGGGAGTATCACCGGGGAGCTGTTTTTT. This sequence joins TRBV5-1 and TRBJ2-2; 14 bases fit TRBD2. The J segment lost 4 bases and the V segment lost 6 bases, leaving 8 bases of the junction unmatched. Germline CDR1 reads SGHRS; CDR2 reads YFSETQ. This CDR3 spans 17 amino acids.

In its sample, this clonotype was seen a few times. The rearrangement uses TRBV5-1 and TRBJ1-1; 7 nucleotides match TRBD1. Germline-derived CDR1 and CDR2 are SGHRS and YFSETQ. J was trimmed by 3 bases and V by 4 bases; bases with no gene match: 6. This CDR3 is 14 amino acids long. The DNA of the CDR3 is TGCGCCAGCAGCCTTTACGACAGGGACACTGAAGCTTTCTTT. It is translated as CASSLYDRDTEAFF.

Only a few counts were recorded for this clonotype. The rearrangement joins TRBV28 to TRBJ2-7; D may be TRBD2 (6 bases). This CDR3 region has 14 residues. V lost 6 bases and J lost 0, with 12 bases in between. From germline, CDR1 is MDHEN and CDR2 SYDVKM. The CDR3 protein is CASRNSGSSYEQYF. In DNA form, the CDR3 reads TGTGCCAGCAGGAATAGCGGCTCCTCCTACGAGCAGTACTTC.

This clonotype has just a few counts. V usage is TRBV28 and J usage is TRBJ2-7; D might be TRBD2 (5 bases). Per germline, CDR1 MDHEN and CDR2 SYDVKM. The CDR3 is 17 amino acids. V was trimmed by 10 bases and J by 0 bases, leaving 25 bases between them. CDR3 sequence reads: CATRGRIATRHSYEQYF. CDR3 nucleotide sequence: TGTGCCACCCGAGGGCGGATAGCGACAAGGCACTCCTACGAGCAGTACTTC.

This clonotype was seen repeatedly, ten times or more. V usage is TRBV19 and J usage is TRBJ2-4, with 11 bases fitting TRBD2. Germline assignment: CDR1 LNHDA and CDR2 SQIVND (reference sequence). V trimming: 6 bases; J trimming: 7 bases; junction bases outside the gene matches: 5. There are 14 residues in the CDR3. CDR3 region: CASSLAGGGNIQYF. The CDR3 DNA reads as TGTGCCAGTAGCCTAGCGGGAGGAGGGAACATTCAGTACTTC.

This clonotype appeared a few times. The CDR3 DNA sequence: TGTGCCAGCAGTTTTCGCCAGGGGTCCGGCAATGAGCAGTTCTTC. Amino acid sequence: CASSFRQGSGNEQFF. V is TRBV27 and J is TRBJ2-1, with D perhaps TRBD1 (6 bases). With 3 bases removed from V and 6 bases from J, the gap between germline ends came to 15 bases. Germline assignment: CDR1 MNHEY and CDR2 SMNVEV (reference sequence). This CDR3 spans 15 amino acids.

At least ten counts were recorded for this clonotype. This chain joins TRBV4-1 and TRBJ2-3; D is perhaps TRBD1 (5 bases). V lost 2 bases and J 14 bases, leaving 23 bases between the germline ends. The germline V gene encodes CDR1 MGHRA and CDR2 YSYEKL. The CDR3 contains 15 residues. DNA of the CDR3: TGCGCCAGCAGCCAACCAACCAAGGGGCTCACGTTCCGGTATTTT. This sequence encodes CASSQPTKGLTFRYF.

This clonotype was seen ten or more times. The chain joins TRBV28 to TRBJ1-5; no clear D gene. The ends were cut back, 2 bases at V and 0 bases at J, with 8 bases in the middle. From germline, CDR1 is MDHEN and CDR2 SYDVKM. The CDR3 contains 15 residues. CDR3 in amino acids: CASSLGRLSNQPQHF. The CDR3 DNA sequence: TGTGCCAGCAGTTTAGGCAGGCTTAGCAATCAGCCCCAGCATTTT.